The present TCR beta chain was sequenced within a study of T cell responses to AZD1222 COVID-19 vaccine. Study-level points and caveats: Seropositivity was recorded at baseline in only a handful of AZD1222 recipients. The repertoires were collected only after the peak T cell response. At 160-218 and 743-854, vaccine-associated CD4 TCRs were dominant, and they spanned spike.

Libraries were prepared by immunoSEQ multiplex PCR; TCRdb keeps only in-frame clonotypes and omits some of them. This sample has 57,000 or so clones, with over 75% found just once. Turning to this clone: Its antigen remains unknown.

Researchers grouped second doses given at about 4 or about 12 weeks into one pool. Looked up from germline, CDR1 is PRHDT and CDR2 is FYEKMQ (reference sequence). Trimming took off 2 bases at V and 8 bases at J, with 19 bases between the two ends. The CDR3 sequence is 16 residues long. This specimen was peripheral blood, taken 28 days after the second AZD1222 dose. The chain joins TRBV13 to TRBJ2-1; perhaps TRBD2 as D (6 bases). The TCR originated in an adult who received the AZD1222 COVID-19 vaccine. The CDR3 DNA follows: TGTGCCAGCAGCTTACCGGGGGAGGCCAAGGAGGATGAGCAGTTCTTC. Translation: CASSLPGEAKEDEQFF.